These T cell receptor beta chains were read from a single sample in a study of vaccination effects on CD4 cells after COVID-19. These receptors lack a known antigen. Sequencing was performed with immunoSEQ multiplex PCR; in TCRdb, only in-frame clones are kept and a portion is missing. This sample has about 73,000 clones; roughly 73% occur once, and the top ten carry approximately 2.2%. The sequencing here drew on CD4+ T cells from PBMCs cultured without peptide, taken after COVID-19 vaccination. These receptors all stem from a human donor who received a COVID-19 vaccine. The CDR3 runs from the conserved cysteine through the conserved F or W.

TRBV5-4	TRBJ2-5	CASSAAGARAETQYF
TRBV6-5	TRBJ1-1	CASRSGTENTEAFF
TRBV6-4	TRBJ1-2	CASTTTGGRYGYTF
TRBV21-1	TRBJ1-1	CASSKSVVEKTMNTEAFF
TRBV25-1	TRBJ1-6	CASSASYNSPLHF
TRBV4-3	TRBJ2-1	CASSQVGTGFNEQFF
TRBV2	TRBJ2-4	CASGDYRGNKNIQYF
TRBV3-1/TRBV3-2	TRBJ2-5	CATLPKGEGETQYF
TRBV6-6	TRBJ2-1	CASSATSGDEQFF
TRBV6-6	TRBJ2-6	CASSLPTGYSGANVLTF
TRBV24-1	TRBJ1-5	CATSEGTGINQPQHF
TRBV7-2	TRBJ2-5	CASSLAASGGAETQYF
TRBV30	TRBJ1-5	CAWKKGGSNQPQHF
TRBV7-9	TRBJ1-4	CASSKTRDNNEKLFF
TRBV5-4	TRBJ2-1	CASSLGVTRNYNEQFF
TRBV6-5	TRBJ1-2	CASWKQGAVNGYTF
TRBV7-9	TRBJ1-5	CASSSGTVVNQPQHF
TRBV7-2	TRBJ2-3	CASSLVSGGLTDTQYF
TRBV9	TRBJ1-1	CASSVAPSALNTEAFF
TRBV3-1/TRBV3-2	TRBJ2-1	CASSRAGLADSYNEQFF
TRBV7-2	TRBJ1-4	CASSLQGAYEKLFF
TRBV27	TRBJ1-1	CASQAPNTEAFF
TRBV5-4	TRBJ1-1	CASSLDRMNTEAFF
TRBV7-2	TRBJ1-2	CASSYGQGARGYTF
TRBV4-3	TRBJ1-4	CASSQGLEKLFF
TRBV28	TRBJ1-1	CASSIGGANTEAFF
TRBV9	TRBJ2-1	CASSVRANSYNEQFF
TRBV19	TRBJ1-4	CASSTRGQGRKEKLFF